The source of this T cell receptor (beta chain) is a study of cytomegalovirus exposure and HLA in healthy donors. This clone occurred a few times. The germline CDR1 and CDR2 sequences are SGHTA and FQGNSA. Trimming took 5 bases from V and 6 from J, leaving 8 bases between them. There are 12 residues in the CDR3. Both 60 Vbeta primers and 13 Jbeta primers went into the PCR. The assay was immunoSEQ multiplex PCR, and TCRdb's table has in-frame clones only and misses some. The sample consists of over 150,000 clones, about four fifths of them appearing once. The receptor was isolated from a woman aged 50 to 60 in good health and CMV-seropositive. This chain links TRBV7-2 with TRBJ2-1; D gene ambiguous. Specimen: PBMCs. The CDR3 region is CASSRLANEQFF. CDR3 coding DNA: TGTGCCAGCAGCCGACTGGCCAATGAGCAGTTCTTC.